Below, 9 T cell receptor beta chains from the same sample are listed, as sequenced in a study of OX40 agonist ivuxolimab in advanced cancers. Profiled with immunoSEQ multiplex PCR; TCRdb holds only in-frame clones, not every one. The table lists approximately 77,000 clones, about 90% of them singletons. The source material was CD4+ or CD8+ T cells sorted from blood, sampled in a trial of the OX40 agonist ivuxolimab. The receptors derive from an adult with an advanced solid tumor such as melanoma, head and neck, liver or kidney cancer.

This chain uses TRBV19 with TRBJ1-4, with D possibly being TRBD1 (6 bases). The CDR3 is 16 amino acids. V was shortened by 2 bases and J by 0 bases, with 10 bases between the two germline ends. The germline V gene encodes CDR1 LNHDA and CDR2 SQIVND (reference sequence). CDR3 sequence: CASSIPQGTTNEKLFF. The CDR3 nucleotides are TGTGCCAGTAGTATACCCCAGGGGACAACTAATGAAAAACTGTTTTTT.

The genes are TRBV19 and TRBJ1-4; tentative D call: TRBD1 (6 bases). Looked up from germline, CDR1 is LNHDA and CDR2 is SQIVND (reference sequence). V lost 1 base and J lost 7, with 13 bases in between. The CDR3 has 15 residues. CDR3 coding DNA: TGTGCCAGTAGTATAGGGGCAGGGGCGCGTGAAAAACTGTTTTTT. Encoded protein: CASSIGAGAREKLFF.

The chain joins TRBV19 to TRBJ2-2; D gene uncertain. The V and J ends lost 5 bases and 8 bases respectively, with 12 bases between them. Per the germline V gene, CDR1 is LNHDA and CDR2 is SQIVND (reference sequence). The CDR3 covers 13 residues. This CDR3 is CASSAAKTGELFF. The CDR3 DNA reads TGTGCCAGTAGTGCGGCAAAAACTGGGGAGCTGTTTTTT. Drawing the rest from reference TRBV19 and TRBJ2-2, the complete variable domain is DGGITQSPKYLFRKEGQNVTLSCEQNLNHDAMYWYRQDPGQGLRLIYYSQIVNDFQKGDIAEGYSVSREKKESFPLTVTSAQKNPTAFYLCASSAAKTGELFFGEGSRLTVL.

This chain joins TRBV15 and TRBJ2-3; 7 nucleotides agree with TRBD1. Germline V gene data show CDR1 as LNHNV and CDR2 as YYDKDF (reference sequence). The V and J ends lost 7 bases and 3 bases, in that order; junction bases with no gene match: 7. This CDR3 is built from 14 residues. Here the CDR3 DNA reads TGTGCCACCATAAACAGGGGAGTTACAGATACGCAGTATTTT. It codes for CATINRGVTDTQYF.

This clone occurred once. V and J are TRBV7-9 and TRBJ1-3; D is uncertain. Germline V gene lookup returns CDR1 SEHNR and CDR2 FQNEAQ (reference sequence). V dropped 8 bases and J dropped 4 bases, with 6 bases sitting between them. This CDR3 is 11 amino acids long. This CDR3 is CASPNGNTIYF. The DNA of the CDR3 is TGTGCCAGCCCAAACGGAAACACCATATATTTT.

The CDR3 spells CAIPLGREGTEAFF. Here the CDR3 DNA reads TGTGCCATCCCCCTGGGCAGGGAAGGAACTGAAGCTTTCTTT. This chain links TRBV5-4 with TRBJ1-1, with a weak D call TRBD1 (5 bases). Germline CDR1 SGHNT, CDR2 YYREEE (reference sequence). The CDR3 length is 14 residues. The V and J ends lost 9 bases and 5 bases respectively, with 20 bases between them.

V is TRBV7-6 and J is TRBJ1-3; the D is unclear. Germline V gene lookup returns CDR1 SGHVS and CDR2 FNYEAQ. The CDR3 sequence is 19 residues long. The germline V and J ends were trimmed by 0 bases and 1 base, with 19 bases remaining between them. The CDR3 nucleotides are TGTGCCAGCAGCTTAGCGGGCTCCCCCGAGACTTTTTCTGGAAACACCATATATTTT. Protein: CASSLAGSPETFSGNTIYF.

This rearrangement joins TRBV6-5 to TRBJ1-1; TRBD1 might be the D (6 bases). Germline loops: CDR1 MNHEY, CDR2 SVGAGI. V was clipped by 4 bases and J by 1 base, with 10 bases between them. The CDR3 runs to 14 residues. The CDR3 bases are TGTGCCAGCAGTTTGGGGGGCGAGAACACTGAAGCTTTCTTT. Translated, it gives CASSLGGENTEAFF.

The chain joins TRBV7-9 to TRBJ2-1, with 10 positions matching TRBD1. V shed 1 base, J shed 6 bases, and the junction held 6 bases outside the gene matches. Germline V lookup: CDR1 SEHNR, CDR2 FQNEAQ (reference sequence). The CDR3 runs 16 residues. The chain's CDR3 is CASSLDRDRGRNEQFF. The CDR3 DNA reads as TGTGCCAGCAGCTTAGACCGGGACAGGGGACGCAATGAGCAGTTCTTC.